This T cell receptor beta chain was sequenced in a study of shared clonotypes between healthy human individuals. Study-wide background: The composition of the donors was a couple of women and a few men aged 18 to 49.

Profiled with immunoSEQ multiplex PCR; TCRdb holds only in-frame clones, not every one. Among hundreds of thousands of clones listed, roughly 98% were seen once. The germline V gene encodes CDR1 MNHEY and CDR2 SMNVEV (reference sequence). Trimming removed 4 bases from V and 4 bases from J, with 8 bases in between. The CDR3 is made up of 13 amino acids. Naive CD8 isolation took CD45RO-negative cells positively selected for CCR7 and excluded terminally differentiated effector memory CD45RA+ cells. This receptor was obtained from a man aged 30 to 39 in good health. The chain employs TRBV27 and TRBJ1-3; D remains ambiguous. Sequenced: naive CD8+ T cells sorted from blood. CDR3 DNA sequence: TGTGCCAGCAGTTCTTCTGGCGGAAACACCATATATTTT. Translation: CASSSSGGNTIYF.